The 27 T cell receptor beta chains presented below share a single source sample, sequenced in a study of memory CD4+ T cells and cytomegalovirus serostatus. TCRdb keeps only in-frame clones here, not all; method: immunoSEQ multiplex PCR. The sample lists over 25,000 clones, 70% to 80% occurring once. The sort gate was single viable CD3+CD4+CD8-CD45RO+ cells for memory CD4+ T cells. Sequences were obtained from memory CD4+ T cells from blood. The receptor source for this set is an adult in good health and CMV-seronegative.

This chain joins TRBV4-3 and TRBJ1-3; TRBD1 matches 11 bases. V dropped 0 bases and J dropped 4; count of bases not matched to a gene: 11. The V gene's germline CDR1 is LGHNA and CDR2 YSLEER. The CDR3 is 19 amino acids. For the CDR3, the DNA is TGCGCCAGCAGCCAAGAGAAGGTCGGACAGGGGGCGAACGGAAACACCATATATTTT. Protein: CASSQEKVGQGANGNTIYF.

The chain has TRBV10-2 and TRBJ1-5; D call uncertain. V was clipped by 3 bases and J by 2 bases, with 8 bases between them. The CDR3 runs 14 residues. Looked up from germline, CDR1 is WSHSY and CDR2 is SAAADI. CDR3 sequence reads: CASSESHGNQPQHF. CDR3 DNA sequence: TGCGCCAGCAGTGAAAGTCATGGCAATCAGCCCCAGCATTTT.

This chain connects TRBV14 to TRBJ2-1; D possibly corresponds to TRBD2 (6 bases). Germline lookup yields CDR1 SGHDN and CDR2 FVKESK. This CDR3 region has 17 residues. V lost 1 base and J 8 bases, leaving 21 bases between the germline ends. The CDR3 loop reads CASSQGLRASVSDEQFF. The CDR3, as DNA: TGTGCCAGCAGCCAAGGTTTAAGGGCTAGCGTCTCCGATGAGCAGTTCTTC.

The rearrangement joins TRBV7-8 to TRBJ1-2; D might be TRBD1 (5 bases). CDR1 SGHVS and CDR2 FQNEAQ come from the germline V gene. CDR3 length equals 13 residues. Trimming stripped 7 bases from V and 5 bases from J, with 14 bases between. The CDR3 nucleotides read TGTGCCAGCACCAAAGGACAAGGTTATGGCTACACCTTC. Translation gives CASTKGQGYGYTF.

The chain is built from TRBV21-1 and TRBJ1-1. TRBV21-1 is deemed a pseudogene. CDR3 length equals 14 residues. Written as DNA, the CDR3 is TGTGCCAGCAGCAAACGGACGGTGAACACTGAAGCTTTCTTT. It yields the protein CASSKRTVNTEAFF.

V is TRBV7-2 and J is TRBJ1-2, with D maybe TRBD1 (5 bases). The CDR3 sequence is 12 residues long. CDR1 and CDR2 (germline): SGHTA, FQGNSA. The V end was cut by 7 bases, the J end by 7 bases, with 13 bases between. The CDR3: CASTQSQGGYTF. The DNA for the CDR3 is TGTGCCAGCACCCAATCCCAGGGTGGCTACACCTTC.

V usage is TRBV5-1 and J usage is TRBJ2-5; tentative D call: TRBD2 (7 bases). V was pared by 1 base and J by 4 bases, with 17 bases between. Germline V gives CDR1 SGHRS, CDR2 YFSETQ. CDR3 size: 16 residues. CDR3 sequence (DNA): TGCGCCAGCAGCTTGCAAGGGGGGGCGGTTATAGAGACCCAGTACTTC. Translating it yields CASSLQGGAVIETQYF. The full variable domain, completed using reference TRBV5-1 and TRBJ2-5, is KAGVTQTPRYLIKTRGQQVTLSCSPISGHRSVSWYQQTPGQGLQFLFEYFSETQRNKGNFPGRFSGRQFSNSRSEMNVSTLELGDSALYLCASSLQGGAVIETQYFGPGTRLLVL.

The genes are TRBV10-3 and TRBJ1-1; 10 bases align to TRBD1. There are 16 residues in the CDR3. After removal of 6 bases from V and 1 base from J, the junction contained 8 bases not matched to a gene. Per germline, CDR1 ENHRY and CDR2 SYGVKD. The CDR3 nucleotides read TGTGCCATCAGGAGGACAGGGGGGATGGGGAACACTGAAGCTTTCTTT. Its translation: CAIRRTGGMGNTEAFF.

The chain links TRBV11-2 to TRBJ2-3; 11 bases agree with TRBD2. The germline V gene encodes CDR1 SGHAT and CDR2 FQNNGV. J lost 2 bases, V lost 5 bases, and 12 bases had no gene match. This CDR3 contains 18 residues. The CDR3 DNA follows: TGTGCCAGCAGCCTGGAGCCCCTAGCGGGAGGACCCACAGATACGCAGTATTTT. Translation: CASSLEPLAGGPTDTQYF.

V is TRBV11-3 and J is TRBJ2-2; D unresolved. CDR1 and CDR2 from the germline V gene are SGHNT and YENEEA. The germline V and J ends were trimmed by 8 bases and 2 bases, with 12 bases remaining between them. CDR3 length equals 14 residues. CDR3 residues: CASAKGVNTGELFF. The DNA for the CDR3 is TGTGCCAGCGCTAAAGGAGTCAACACCGGGGAGCTGTTTTTT.

CDR3 bases: TGTGCCAGCACCCCCGTCTGGCAAGAGACCCAGTACTTC. Translated: CASTPVWQETQYF. The rearrangement joins TRBV2 to TRBJ2-5; no clear D. V dropped 7 bases and J dropped 2 bases, with 11 bases sitting between them. The CDR3 spans 13 residues. Germline V gene lookup returns CDR1 SNHLY and CDR2 FYNNEI.

This chain uses TRBV10-3 with TRBJ2-3; 10 positions agree with TRBD2. The V segment lost 2 bases and the J segment 2 bases; nucleotides outside the gene matches: 1. The CDR3 extends over 15 amino acids. Germline CDR1 is ENHRY and CDR2 is SYGVKD. CDR3 sequence reads: CAISEGTSDTDTQYF. The CDR3 DNA sequence: TGTGCCATCAGTGAGGGGACTAGCGACACAGATACGCAGTATTTT.

The V gene is TRBV28, the J gene TRBJ1-2, with D perhaps TRBD1 (5 bases). This CDR3 has 12 residues. The ends were cut back, 8 bases at V and 4 bases at J, with 11 bases in the middle. Looked up from germline, CDR1 is MDHEN and CDR2 is SYDVKM. The CDR3, as DNA: TGTGCCAGCGGGGCGCATTTCTATGGCTACACCTTC. Amino acid sequence: CASGAHFYGYTF.

The table lists this clone with a few counts. The rearrangement links TRBV4-2 to TRBJ2-7; D could derive from TRBD1 or TRBD2 (5 bases each). The germline V gene has CDR1 LGHNA and CDR2 YNFKEQ. The CDR3 runs 18 residues. The V end lost 0 bases, the J end lost 0 bases, and 18 bases lay between the germline ends. CDR3 loop: CASSQESSRGTFSYEQYF. The CDR3 nucleotides are TGTGCCAGCAGCCAAGAGTCATCGAGGGGCACCTTCTCCTACGAGCAGTACTTC.

This chain links TRBV18 with TRBJ1-1; D uncertain. Germline CDR1 and CDR2: KGHSH and LQKENI. CDR3 length: 15 residues. V lost 3 bases and J 6 bases, leaving 17 bases between the germline ends. The CDR3 DNA sequence: TGTGCCAGCTCACCCACCAAAAGATTTGGACCTGAAGCTTTCTTT. Encoded protein: CASSPTKRFGPEAFF.

The chain links TRBV5-1 to TRBJ1-6, with a tentative D call TRBD1 (5 bases). The CDR3 consists of 16 residues. Deletions cut 0 bases from V and 11 bases from J, with 18 bases between. The germline gives CDR1 SGHRS, CDR2 YFSETQ. The DNA for the CDR3 is TGCGCCAGCAGCTTGGGTGGGACCGCCGAAGGGGCACCCCTCCACTTT. Its protein product is CASSLGGTAEGAPLHF. The full variable domain, its missing parts supplied by reference TRBV5-1 and TRBJ1-6, is KAGVTQTPRYLIKTRGQQVTLSCSPISGHRSVSWYQQTPGQGLQFLFEYFSETQRNKGNFPGRFSGRQFSNSRSEMNVSTLELGDSALYLCASSLGGTAEGAPLHFGNGTRLTVT.

This clone has a single count. The rearrangement links TRBV7-2 to TRBJ2-1; 10 nucleotides align to TRBD2. Germline values: CDR1 SGHTA, CDR2 FQGNSA. Germline trimming cut 6 bases from V and 8 bases from J; bases unmatched to any gene: 10. CDR3 length: 15 residues. Written as DNA, the CDR3 is TGTGCCAGCAGTCCAGCGGGGGGGCCTTGGGATGAGCAGTTCTTC. Protein product: CASSPAGGPWDEQFF.

The chain couples TRBV7-2 to TRBJ2-7, with unresolved D. The V end was cut by 6 bases, the J end by 0 bases, with 21 bases between. Germline CDR1 and CDR2: SGHTA and FQGNSA. This CDR3 is built from 17 residues. CDR3 bases: TGTGCCAGCAGTTCTCTTCCCGACACCCTGAGCTCCTACGAGCAGTACTTC. Its protein is CASSSLPDTLSSYEQYF.

This rearrangement joins TRBV4-3 to TRBJ1-1; TRBD1 aligns across 8 bases. Looked up from germline, CDR1 is LGHNA and CDR2 is YSLEER. Unmatched junction bases numbered 5, after V lost 4 bases and J lost 7 bases. This CDR3 is 13 amino acids long. The CDR3 DNA reads as TGCGCCAGCAGCCGAGGACAGGGATTTGAAGCTTTCTTT. Translating gives CASSRGQGFEAFF.

J is TRBJ1-1 and V is TRBV6-5; D not resolved. The ends were cut back, 0 bases at V and 3 bases at J, with 11 bases in the middle. Germline assignment: CDR1 MNHEY and CDR2 SVGAGI. The CDR3 is 15 amino acids. CDR3 region: CASSYSRSSDTEAFF. In nucleotides, the CDR3 is TGTGCCAGCAGTTACTCTAGGAGTTCGGACACTGAAGCTTTCTTT.

The V gene is TRBV7-2, the J gene TRBJ2-1; D gene ambiguous. CDR3 length: 12 residues. Trimming took off 0 bases at V and 10 bases at J, with 7 bases between the two ends. The germline V gene encodes CDR1 SGHTA and CDR2 FQGNSA. The CDR3 here is CASSLAPQEQFF. The CDR3 nucleotides are TGTGCCAGCAGCTTAGCCCCCCAAGAGCAGTTCTTC.

The chain uses TRBV11-1 and TRBJ1-5; 8 nucleotides align to TRBD1. The CDR3 contains 15 residues. Germline-derived CDR1 and CDR2 are SGHAT and FQDESV (reference sequence). V shed 1 base and J 8 bases; nucleotides not matched to a gene: 7. The CDR3, as DNA: TGTGCCAGCAGCTTAGGACAGGGGTCTCGGGAGCCCCAGCATTTT. Its translation: CASSLGQGSREPQHF.

This chain links TRBV19 with TRBJ2-2; possibly TRBD1 or TRBD2 for D (6 bases each). V gave up 6 bases and J gave up 6 bases, with 20 bases separating them. Germline lookup yields CDR1 LNHDA and CDR2 SQIVND (reference sequence). The CDR3 is 16 amino acids. CDR3 in amino acids: CASRETRGERPGELFF. The CDR3 nucleotides read TGTGCCAGTAGAGAAACAAGGGGGGAACGTCCCGGGGAGCTGTTTTTT.

The gene calls are TRBV7-2 and TRBJ2-2; 11 bases align to TRBD1. The CDR3 loop spans 14 amino acids. Unmatched junction bases numbered 3, after V lost 4 bases and J lost 8 bases. The germline V gene has CDR1 SGHTA and CDR2 FQGNSA. For the CDR3, the DNA is TGTGCCAGCAGCTGGGACAGGGGGACTGGGGAGCTGTTTTTT. Protein sequence: CASSWDRGTGELFF.

V is TRBV11-2 and J is TRBJ2-2, with D unresolved. Germline V lookup: CDR1 SGHAT, CDR2 FQNNGV. The CDR3 loop spans 14 amino acids. V was trimmed by 0 bases and J by 7 bases, leaving 9 bases between them. CDR3 nucleotides: TGTGCCAGCAGCTTAGATCTAACTGGCGGGGAGCTGTTTTTT. Translated: CASSLDLTGGELFF.

This chain uses TRBV7-2 with TRBJ2-1, with TRBD2 identical over 7 bases. The germline CDR1 and CDR2 sequences are SGHTA and FQGNSA. The CDR3 loop spans 16 amino acids. V gave up 4 bases and J gave up 6 bases; unmatched junction bases: 12. CDR3 protein: CASSSLGGRGFNEQFF. CDR3 sequence (DNA): TGTGCCAGCAGCTCCCTGGGAGGGCGGGGTTTCAATGAGCAGTTCTTC.

The chain uses TRBV28 and TRBJ1-5, with D possibly being TRBD1 (5 bases). The V end was cut by 6 bases, the J end by 7 bases, with 22 bases between. CDR3 size: 16 residues. Germline V lookup: CDR1 MDHEN, CDR2 SYDVKM. The CDR3 reads CASSRMPGNGEQPQHF. In DNA, the CDR3 is TGTGCCAGCAGCCGGATGCCAGGGAACGGGGAACAGCCCCAGCATTTT.